This passage covers 4 T cell receptor beta chains from one sample sequenced in a study of post-analysis software for immune sequencing data. Included in the TCR beta cDNA libraries were unique molecular identifiers. MiXCR, applied by TCRdb to the PCR reads, yields one record per CDR3 protein. The sample has about 540,000 distinct CDR3 sequences; approximately 31% are singletons. Which antigens these TCRs recognize remains unknown. Study-level points and caveats: Comparison of patients with controls showed a handful of TRBV segments more frequent in patients, TRBV5-6, TRBV5-1 and TRBV20-1 among them.

The specimen was blood. These receptors were taken from a girl between 2 and 17 years old with multiple sclerosis.

At least ten counts were recorded for this clonotype. J is TRBJ2-7 and V is TRBV29-1; no firm D call. CDR1 and CDR2 (germline): SQVTM, ANQGSEA. The V and J ends lost 4 bases and 6 bases respectively, with 10 bases between them. The CDR3 extends over 11 amino acids. The CDR3 bases are TGCAGCGTTGTAGTTACCTCCGAGCAGTACTTC. Translation gives CSVVVTSEQYF.

This clonotype has only a few counts. V usage is TRBV5-6 and J usage is TRBJ2-1; D is tentatively TRBD1 or TRBD2 (5 bases each). The CDR3 extends over 14 amino acids. Between the trimmed V and J ends, which lost 4 bases and 5 bases, there was a span of 13 bases. Per germline, CDR1 SGHDT and CDR2 YYEEEE. The CDR3 DNA reads as TGTGCCAGCAGCCCGGGGCCCTACCACAATGAGCAGTTCTTC. Amino acids: CASSPGPYHNEQFF.

A note on this clonotype: At one end, the junction sequence differs from germline, possibly due to a read error. The V call is TRBV20-1, the J call TRBJ2-5; a weak D match, TRBD2 (5 bases). CDR1 and CDR2 from the germline V gene are DFQATT and SNEGSKA (reference sequence). This CDR3 contains 12 residues. CDR3 in DNA: TGCAGTACTAGAGAGCAGCAAGAGACCCAGTACTTC. Amino acids: CSTREQQETQYF.

This clonotype occurred a few times. The chain is built from TRBV20-1 and TRBJ2-7, with a weak D call TRBD1 (6 bases). The V end lost 7 bases, the J end lost 5 bases, and 15 bases lay between the germline ends. There are 12 residues in the CDR3. Germline V lookup: CDR1 DFQATT, CDR2 SNEGSKA (reference sequence). The CDR3 nucleotides read TGCAGTGTTCTGGGGGCACACAACGAGCAGTACTTC. Its translation: CSVLGAHNEQYF.